This T cell receptor beta chain was observed in a study of T cells after yellow fever vaccination. Whole-study findings and limits: The booster response re-showed most primary clones: around 95% CD4, around 90% CD8.

This clonotype has a handful of counts. Trimming pared 2 bases from V and 7 bases from J, leaving 6 bases between. Germline CDR1 is MNHNY and CDR2 is SVGAGI (reference sequence). The CDR3 spans 11 residues. TCRdb passed the 5' RACE reads through MiXCR, listing each CDR3 protein once. The data hold 75,000 to 100,000 distinct CDR3 sequences, with under 9% observed a single time. The sequence came from a man between 18 and 29 years old who received the YFV17D yellow fever vaccine. This sequence joins TRBV6-6 and TRBJ2-7, with D uncertain. Here the sequenced sample was CD8+ T cells not binding an NS4B(214-222) dextramer, sorted from PBMCs, taken around 15 days after the first yellow fever vaccination. The CDR3 DNA is TGTGCCAGCAGTTACGGCAGGGAGCAGTACTTC. Translating gives CASSYGREQYF.